The 30 T cell receptor beta chains reported below all come from one sample, sequenced in a study of OX40 agonist ivuxolimab in advanced cancers. Data came from immunoSEQ multiplex PCR; TCRdb stores just in-frame clones and leaves some out. The sample records roughly 22,000 clones, about nine tenths being singletons. The specimen was CD4+ or CD8+ T cells sorted from blood, collected in a trial of the OX40 agonist ivuxolimab. These receptors all stem from an adult with an advanced solid tumor such as melanoma, head and neck, liver or kidney cancer.

V is TRBV20-1 and J is TRBJ2-1; D call uncertain. CDR3 size: 10 residues. The germline V gene encodes CDR1 DFQATT and CDR2 SNEGSKA (reference sequence). V dropped 2 bases and J dropped 7 bases, with 3 bases sitting between them. The CDR3 DNA reads as TGCAGTGCTAGACGGAATGAGCAGTTCTTC. It encodes CSARRNEQFF.

The V call is TRBV4-1, the J call TRBJ1-1; D is unclear. The CDR3 is 12 amino acids. CDR1 and CDR2 from the germline V gene are MGHRA and YSYEKL. Trimming removed 2 bases at V and 4 bases at J, with 5 bases between. This CDR3 is CASSQKGTEAFF. Written as DNA, the CDR3 is TGCGCCAGCAGCCAAAAGGGCACTGAAGCTTTCTTT.

The chain links TRBV11-2 to TRBJ2-5; 13 nucleotides agree with TRBD2. The trim removed 5 bases at V and 5 bases at J, leaving 8 bases unmatched. The CDR3 is made up of 16 amino acids. Germline V gives CDR1 SGHAT, CDR2 FQNNGV. The CDR3 reads CASSLRLAGGPETQYF. CDR3 coding DNA: TGTGCCAGCAGCCTCCGACTAGCGGGAGGCCCCGAGACCCAGTACTTC.

This chain links TRBV13 with TRBJ2-2; no definite D call. CDR1 and CDR2 from the germline V gene are PRHDT and FYEKMQ (reference sequence). The CDR3 runs to 13 residues. V shed 4 bases and J shed 5 bases, with 8 bases lying between them. The CDR3 region is CASSWTETGELFF. In nucleotides, the CDR3 is TGTGCCAGCAGCTGGACCGAAACCGGGGAGCTGTTTTTT.

The rearrangement joins TRBV11-2 to TRBJ2-7, with D possibly being TRBD1 or TRBD2 (5 bases each). The V gene's germline CDR1 is SGHAT and CDR2 FQNNGV. Trimming took 3 bases from V and 4 from J, leaving 10 bases between them. This CDR3 is built from 13 residues. The CDR3 region has the DNA TGTGCCAGCAGCTTCGGGACGCTATACGAGCAGTACTTC. The encoded protein is CASSFGTLYEQYF.

This chain links TRBV6-5 with TRBJ2-7; D perhaps matches TRBD1 (6 bases). V was clipped by 6 bases and J by 3 bases, with 15 bases between them. The CDR3 is 14 residues long. CDR1 and CDR2 (germline): MNHEY, SVGAGI. Written as DNA, the CDR3 is TGTGCCAGCAGCGGGACAAGAGCCTACTACGAGCAGTACTTC. Translating gives CASSGTRAYYEQYF.

The V call is TRBV10-3, the J call TRBJ2-5; 7 nucleotides agree with TRBD2. The CDR3 is 14 residues long. Germline values: CDR1 ENHRY, CDR2 SYGVKD. The trim removed 8 bases at V and 5 bases at J, leaving 11 bases unmatched. CDR3: CAIRGREIGETQYF. CDR3 DNA sequence: TGTGCCATCCGAGGGCGGGAGATCGGGGAGACCCAGTACTTC.

The chain combines TRBV11-2 with TRBJ2-5; tentatively, D is TRBD1 (6 bases). The CDR3 is 13 amino acids. The V end lost 5 bases, the J end lost 3 bases, and 10 bases lay between the germline ends. Germline V gene data show CDR1 as SGHAT and CDR2 as FQNNGV. CDR3 residues: CASSPPGEETQYF. DNA of the CDR3: TGTGCCAGCAGCCCCCCAGGGGAAGAGACCCAGTACTTC.

This sequence joins TRBV2 and TRBJ2-3; TRBD1 matches at 8 bases. The ends lost 3 bases at V and 2 bases at J; junction bases unmatched: 7. Germline V lookup: CDR1 SNHLY, CDR2 FYNNEI. The CDR3 contains 16 residues. CDR3 region: CASSDLRGHPTDTQYF. The CDR3 DNA follows: TGTGCCAGCAGTGACCTCAGGGGGCACCCCACAGATACGCAGTATTTT. The variable domain in full, with the rest retrieved from reference TRBV2 and TRBJ2-3, is EPEVTQTPSHQVTQMGQEVILRCVPISNHLYFYWYRQILGQKVEFLVSFYNNEISEKSEIFDDQFSVERPDGSNFTLKIRSTKLEDSAMYFCASSDLRGHPTDTQYFGPGTRLTVL.

This chain connects TRBV28 to TRBJ1-3, with a weak D call TRBD1 (5 bases). V lost 5 bases and J 0 bases, leaving 14 bases between the germline ends. Germline CDR1 reads MDHEN; CDR2 reads SYDVKM. The CDR3 is 16 amino acids. CDR3 nucleotide sequence: TGTGCCAGCAGTGCCAGGGACCTTACCTCTGGAAACACCATATATTTT. It is translated as CASSARDLTSGNTIYF.

The V gene is TRBV28, the J gene TRBJ2-2, with D possibly TRBD2 on 6 matching bases. CDR1 is MDHEN and CDR2 is SYDVKM in the germline V gene. The CDR3 is made up of 13 amino acids. The V end was cut by 6 bases, the J end by 7 bases, with 12 bases between. The CDR3 DNA is TGTGCCAGCAGCACCCGGGGGAACGGGGAGCTGTTTTTT. Translation gives CASSTRGNGELFF.

The chain has TRBV19 and TRBJ2-1, with 9 bases that match TRBD2. CDR1 is LNHDA, CDR2 SQIVND, per germline (reference sequence). The CDR3 has 18 amino acids. V shed 2 bases and J 3 bases; nucleotides not matched to a gene: 11. This chain's CDR3 is CASSIRGLATSDYNEQFF. CDR3 sequence (DNA): TGTGCCAGTAGTATACGCGGACTAGCGACATCTGACTACAATGAGCAGTTCTTC.

On this clone: The same CDR3 also results from other DNA sequences found in this sample. This rearrangement joins TRBV5-2 to TRBJ2-7; TRBD2, as called in the table, went unchecked against the DNA. TRBV5-2 is a listed pseudogene. The CDR3 has 16 residues. The CDR3 region is CASSLLEYGSQYEQYF. Here the CDR3 DNA reads TGCGCCAGCAGCCTTCTTGAATACGGTTCCCAATACGAGCAGTACTTC.

The chain combines TRBV4-3 with TRBJ1-1; no definite D call. The CDR3 runs 13 residues. Germline V gene sequence: CDR1 LGHNA, CDR2 YSLEER. V shed 0 bases and J shed 9 bases, with 11 bases lying between them. The CDR3 region is CASSQEREYQAFF. The CDR3 region has the DNA TGCGCCAGCAGCCAAGAGCGGGAATACCAAGCTTTCTTT.

This rearrangement joins TRBV9 to TRBJ2-3; TRBD1 matches 9 bases. This CDR3 is 19 amino acids long. The V gene end was trimmed by 3 bases and the J gene end by 4 bases; junction bases not matched to a gene: 18. CDR1 SGDLS and CDR2 YYNGEE come from the germline V gene. The CDR3 protein is CASSAFSRIRDRVSDTQYF. The CDR3 DNA reads TGTGCCAGCAGCGCTTTTAGTCGAATCCGGGACAGGGTGTCAGATACGCAGTATTTT.

In DNA, the CDR3 is TGTGCCAGCAGTGTCGGTAACACCGGGGAGCTGTTTTTT. Protein product: CASSVGNTGELFF. The chain joins TRBV2 to TRBJ2-2; no firm D call. CDR1 and CDR2 (germline): SNHLY, FYNNEI. The length of the CDR3 is 13 residues. The ends were cut back, 4 bases at V and 2 bases at J, with 5 bases in the middle.

This chain uses TRBV18 with TRBJ2-1; D possibly uses TRBD1 or TRBD2 (5 bases each). Germline V gene lookup returns CDR1 KGHSH and CDR2 LQKENI. The CDR3 is made up of 18 amino acids. Trimming pared 1 base from V and 6 bases from J, leaving 22 bases between. CDR3: CASSPRRDSEVGGNEQFF. In DNA, the CDR3 is TGTGCCAGCTCACCACGTCGGGATAGCGAAGTTGGGGGCAATGAGCAGTTCTTC.

J is TRBJ2-1 and V is TRBV9, with TRBD2 as a possible D gene (5 bases). V lost 4 bases, J lost 1 base, and 9 bases lay in between. The CDR3 is made up of 14 amino acids. Germline loops: CDR1 SGDLS, CDR2 YYNGEE. CDR3 nucleotides: TGTGCCAGCAGCAACGGGAAGTCCTACAATGAGCAGTTCTTC. It is translated as CASSNGKSYNEQFF.

In its sample, this clone was seen once. The chain carries TRBV9 and TRBJ1-5; unclear D gene. The germline V gene encodes CDR1 SGDLS and CDR2 YYNGEE. The V end was cut by 1 base, the J end by 3 bases, with 5 bases between. CDR3 length equals 13 residues. The CDR3 DNA reads as TGTGCCAGCAGCGTAAATCCCAATCAGCCCCAGCATTTT. Translated, it gives CASSVNPNQPQHF.

V and J are TRBV9 and TRBJ2-1; unclear D gene. Germline CDR1 reads SGDLS; CDR2 reads YYNGEE. The CDR3 extends over 11 amino acids. V was trimmed by 3 bases and J by 5 bases, leaving 3 bases between them. Here the CDR3 reads CASSANNEQFF. In DNA form, the CDR3 reads TGTGCCAGCAGCGCAAACAATGAGCAGTTCTTC.

There are a few counts of this clone. The J gene is TRBJ2-3, the V gene TRBV7-6; D tentatively reads TRBD1 or TRBD2 (6 bases each). Per germline, CDR1 SGHVS and CDR2 FNYEAQ. This CDR3 contains 16 residues. Trimming removed 5 bases from V and 4 bases from J, with 19 bases in between. CDR3 amino acids: CASSRLAGHQADTQYF. CDR3 nucleotides: TGTGCCAGCAGCCGGCTGGCGGGACATCAAGCAGATACGCAGTATTTT.

The J gene is TRBJ2-7, the V gene TRBV11-3, with 9 bases fitting TRBD2. The germline V gene encodes CDR1 SGHNT and CDR2 YENEEA. The CDR3 covers 15 residues. V shed 2 bases and J 6 bases; nucleotides not matched to a gene: 8. CDR3: CASSLSRGGDGEQYF. The CDR3 DNA follows: TGTGCCAGCAGCTTATCTCGCGGGGGGGACGGCGAGCAGTACTTC.

DNA of the CDR3: TGTGCCAGCAGCTTGGGGGGAGCAGACAATGAGCAGTTCTTC. It codes for CASSLGGADNEQFF. The chain employs TRBV7-3 and TRBJ2-1; TRBD2 is a possible D gene (6 bases). This CDR3 contains 14 residues. V was trimmed by 3 bases and J by 5 bases, leaving 11 bases between them. Looked up from germline, CDR1 is SGHTA and CDR2 is FQGTGA.

The CDR3 DNA is TGTGCCAGCAGTTACCCGGGACTGTACTACAATGAGCAGTTCTTC. It encodes CASSYPGLYYNEQFF. The V gene is TRBV13, the J gene TRBJ2-1; a weak D match, TRBD2 (6 bases). With 6 bases removed from V and 3 bases from J, the gap between germline ends came to 15 bases. The CDR3 runs to 15 residues. Germline V gene sequence: CDR1 PRHDT, CDR2 FYEKMQ (reference sequence).

The rearrangement joins TRBV27 to TRBJ2-7, with TRBD1 identical over 7 bases. With 2 bases clipped from V and 6 bases from J, the junction kept 7 bases outside the gene matches. In germline, CDR1 is MNHEY, CDR2 SMNVEV (reference sequence). The CDR3 covers 14 residues. The CDR3 reads CASSLVGTVGEQYF. CDR3 nucleotide sequence: TGTGCCAGCAGTTTAGTGGGGACAGTCGGCGAGCAGTACTTC.

This clone was observed once. The chain links TRBV30 to TRBJ2-5; 9 nucleotides agree with TRBD2. CDR1 and CDR2 (germline): GTSNPN, SVGIG (reference sequence). The CDR3 has 16 amino acids. V was clipped by 1 base and J by 2 bases; unmatched bases: 8. The CDR3 region is CAWSAAGGRSQETQYF. The CDR3 DNA reads as TGTGCCTGGAGTGCGGCGGGGGGGAGGTCTCAAGAGACCCAGTACTTC.

V usage is TRBV28 and J usage is TRBJ1-5, with 7 bases lining up with TRBD1. CDR1 is MDHEN, CDR2 SYDVKM, per germline. The V and J ends lost 1 base and 5 bases, in that order; junction bases with no gene match: 5. This CDR3 region has 15 residues. The CDR3 coding sequence is TGTGCCAGCAGTTTATTGGGGACAGCTGATCAGCCCCAGCATTTT. Its translation is CASSLLGTADQPQHF.

The chain has TRBV5-5 and TRBJ2-7, with D uncertain. V was cut by 3 bases and J by 3 bases, with 4 bases left in between. The CDR3 totals 11 residues. From germline, CDR1 is SGHKS and CDR2 YYEKEE (reference sequence). CDR3 nucleotide sequence: TGTGCCAGCAGCTACAGCTACGAGCAGTACTTC. This gives the protein CASSYSYEQYF.

The chain uses TRBV2 and TRBJ2-1; TRBD2 aligns across 10 bases. The CDR3 loop spans 13 amino acids. Germline CDR1 and CDR2: SNHLY and FYNNEI. Trimming took 8 bases from V and 12 from J; bases not matched to a gene: 10. DNA for the CDR3: TGTGCCAGCGGGCCGGGACTAGCGCCGGGGCAGTTCTTC. It translates to CASGPGLAPGQFF. The full variable domain, rest sourced from reference TRBV2 and TRBJ2-1, is EPEVTQTPSHQVTQMGQEVILRCVPISNHLYFYWYRQILGQKVEFLVSFYNNEISEKSEIFDDQFSVERPDGSNFTLKIRSTKLEDSAMYFCASGPGLAPGQFFGPGTRLTVL.

This chain links TRBV9 with TRBJ2-3; D is possibly TRBD2 (6 bases). CDR1 and CDR2 (germline): SGDLS, YYNGEE. The CDR3 is made up of 13 amino acids. The V and J ends lost 0 bases and 5 bases respectively, with 7 bases between them. The CDR3 reads CASSVGGGDTQYF. In nucleotides, the CDR3 is TGTGCCAGCAGCGTAGGGGGAGGAGATACGCAGTATTTT.